This T cell receptor beta chain came from a study of post-analysis software for immune sequencing data. Findings and limits, study-wide: Higher frequency in patients than in controls was seen for five TRBV segments, with TRBV5-6, TRBV5-1 and TRBV20-1 among them. Diversity measured as normalized Chao1 was significantly lower in multiple sclerosis patients than in controls.

Of note for this clonotype: Its cognate antigen is unknown.

Libraries were made from TCR beta cDNA, and they carried unique molecular identifiers. TCRdb passed the PCR reads through MiXCR, listing each CDR3 protein once. Of about 760,000 distinct CDR3 sequences in the sample, approximately 30% were seen once. V lost 8 bases, J lost 11 bases, and 12 bases stayed unmatched. CDR3 size: 14 residues. The sequencing input was blood. The chain has TRBV12-3 or TRBV12-4 and TRBJ2-1; 10 bases fit TRBD2. This sequence originates from a girl aged 5 to 17 with multiple sclerosis. CDR3 loop: CASASGLAEGKQFF. CDR3 coding DNA: TGTGCCAGCGCTAGTGGACTAGCGGAGGGGAAGCAGTTCTTC.